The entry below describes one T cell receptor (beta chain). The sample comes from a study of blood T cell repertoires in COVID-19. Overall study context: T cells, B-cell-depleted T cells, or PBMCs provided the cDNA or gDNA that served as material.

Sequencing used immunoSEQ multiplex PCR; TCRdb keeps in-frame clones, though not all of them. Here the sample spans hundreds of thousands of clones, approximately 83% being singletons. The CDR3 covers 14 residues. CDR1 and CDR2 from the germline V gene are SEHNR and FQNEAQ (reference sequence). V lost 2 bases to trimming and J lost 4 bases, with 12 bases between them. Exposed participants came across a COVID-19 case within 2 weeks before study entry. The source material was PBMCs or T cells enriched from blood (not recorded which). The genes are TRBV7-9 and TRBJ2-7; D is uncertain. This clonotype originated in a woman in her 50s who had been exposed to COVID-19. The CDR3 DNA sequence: TGTGCCAGCAGCTTATCCGTCGCAGAATACGAGCAGTACTTC. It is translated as CASSLSVAEYEQYF.